Described below is a single T cell receptor (beta chain) sequence and its context. The antigen is undetermined. This sample was taken from a study of shared clonotypes between healthy human individuals. Study-level information: For every donor, three CD4 naive, three CD4 memory, two CD8 naive and one CD8 memory plates were used. The study's findings and limits: Sampling was confined to blood; repertoires within tissues likely differ. Represented diversity, genetic and exposure-history alike, was limited by few donors.

V was pared by 4 bases and J by 2 bases, with 7 bases of the junction left unmatched. The CDR3 has 15 residues. Germline values: CDR1 LNHDA, CDR2 SQIVND (reference sequence). Libraries were prepared by immunoSEQ multiplex PCR; TCRdb keeps only in-frame clonotypes and omits some of them. The sample records a few million clones, more than 85% being singletons. Participating donors were healthy, HIV-negative adults free of recent acute infections or vaccinations. This chain uses TRBV19 with TRBJ2-7, with 8 positions matching TRBD1. Sequenced material: naive CD4+ T cells from PBMCs. Subset reported: CD45RA+ positively selected. This receptor was identified in a young man in good health. Some clones in this sample may be carry-over from other donors' samples. This CDR3 reads CASSNSGTGTYEQYF. CDR3 bases: TGTGCCAGTAGTAATTCAGGGACAGGAACCTACGAGCAGTACTTC.